These 31 T cell receptor beta chains were sequenced from one sample in a study of Ad26.COV2.S vaccination and SARS-CoV-2 variants. This table comes from immunoSEQ multiplex PCR, and its TCRdb copy is limited to in-frame clones, with some not included. The sample lists 410,000 or so clones; around 90% were seen once. Treatment described: some 19 received Ad26.COV2.S at low or high dose, single or two shots; 5 received placebo; per-sample allocation not given. On day 63 after the first injection, vaccine and placebo recipients gave samples. The sample was peripheral blood, taken in a trial of Ad26.COV2.S vaccine versus placebo. The source is a person between 18 and 65 years old who received the Ad26.COV2.S COVID-19 vaccine or a placebo.

J is TRBJ2-5 and V is TRBV27; D tentatively fits TRBD1 or TRBD2 (5 bases each). The germline V gene has CDR1 MNHEY and CDR2 SMNVEV (reference sequence). Between the trimmed V and J ends, which lost 6 bases and 4 bases, there was a span of 15 bases. This CDR3 spans 14 amino acids. In DNA form, the CDR3 reads TGTGCCAGCAGCCTGGGACGGTGGGGAGAGACCCAGTACTTC. This codes for CASSLGRWGETQYF.

The rearrangement joins TRBV19 to TRBJ1-1, with D perhaps TRBD1 (6 bases). V lost 5 bases to trimming and J lost 0 bases, with 13 bases between them. The germline V gene encodes CDR1 LNHDA and CDR2 SQIVND (reference sequence). This CDR3 is built from 15 residues. This chain's CDR3 is CASSFWTDMNTEAFF. The DNA of the CDR3 is TGTGCCAGTAGTTTTTGGACAGACATGAACACTGAAGCTTTCTTT.

The chain is built from TRBV7-9 and TRBJ2-7; no reliable D call. Germline assignment: CDR1 SEHNR and CDR2 FQNEAQ (reference sequence). This CDR3 is built from 11 residues. Trimming shortened V by 4 bases and J by 4 bases, and 5 bases separated the two germline ends. DNA for the CDR3: TGTGCCAGCAGCTGGCAATACGAGCAGTACTTC. It encodes CASSWQYEQYF.

The rearrangement links TRBV6-5 to TRBJ1-2, with D possibly TRBD1 on 6 matching bases. The CDR3 runs to 13 residues. Germline CDR1 is MNHEY and CDR2 is SVGAGI. Deletions cut 6 bases from V and 2 bases from J, with 10 bases between. The DNA for the CDR3 is TGTGCCAGCAGCCTAACAGGGAACTATGGCTACACCTTC. Residues: CASSLTGNYGYTF.

The chain couples TRBV29-1 to TRBJ2-7; D uncertain. The CDR3 sequence is 13 residues long. From germline, CDR1 is SQVTM and CDR2 ANQGSEA. Trimming removed 8 bases from V and 2 bases from J, with 16 bases in between. The CDR3 spells CSYRAHGAYEQYF. The CDR3 DNA reads as TGCAGCTATCGGGCACACGGAGCCTACGAGCAGTACTTC.

The genes are TRBV4-3 and TRBJ2-2, with 10 nucleotides matching TRBD2. Germline-derived CDR1 and CDR2 are LGHNA and YSLEER. This CDR3 has 17 residues. V lost 3 bases, J lost 5 bases, and 9 bases stayed unmatched. CDR3 region: CASSHDLAGVGTGELFF. In DNA, the CDR3 is TGCGCCAGCAGCCATGATCTAGCGGGAGTGGGTACCGGGGAGCTGTTTTTT.

The V and J genes are TRBV6-5 and TRBJ2-7; 8 bases map to TRBD1. After removal of 2 bases from V and 6 bases from J, the junction contained 12 bases not matched to a gene. This CDR3 spans 16 amino acids. Germline V gene sequence: CDR1 MNHEY, CDR2 SVGAGI. CDR3 in amino acids: CASSYVSGQGLGEQYF. DNA for the CDR3: TGTGCCAGCAGTTACGTTTCTGGACAGGGTTTGGGCGAGCAGTACTTC.

V usage is TRBV15 and J usage is TRBJ2-1, with 8 positions matching TRBD2. The V gene's germline CDR1 is LNHNV and CDR2 YYDKDF (reference sequence). This CDR3 comprises 14 residues. V was pared by 0 bases and J by 10 bases, with 5 bases of the junction left unmatched. The CDR3 DNA reads TGTGCCACCAGCAGAGAGCGGGAGGTTACCGAGCAGTTCTTC. It specifies CATSREREVTEQFF.

The genes are TRBV15 and TRBJ2-5; 7 bases fit TRBD1. The length of the CDR3 is 15 residues. V trimming: 5 bases; J trimming: 4 bases; junction bases outside the gene matches: 10. Germline V gene sequence: CDR1 LNHNV, CDR2 YYDKDF (reference sequence). CDR3 sequence: CATSGTRGQGETQYF. In DNA form, the CDR3 reads TGTGCCACCAGCGGGACAAGGGGGCAGGGAGAGACCCAGTACTTC.

This chain uses TRBV18 with TRBJ2-3; perhaps D is TRBD1 or TRBD2 (5 bases each). Between the trimmed V and J ends, which lost 1 base and 5 bases, there was a span of 19 bases. In germline, CDR1 is KGHSH, CDR2 LQKENI. CDR3 length equals 17 residues. CDR3 in amino acids: CASSPLSGDARRDTQYF. CDR3 bases: TGTGCCAGCTCACCACTGTCCGGGGACGCTAGGCGAGATACGCAGTATTTT.

The chain recombines TRBV6-4 with TRBJ1-5, with D hard to call. V was trimmed by 3 bases and J by 2 bases, leaving 14 bases between them. CDR1 is MRHNA and CDR2 is SNTAGT in the germline V gene. This CDR3 comprises 16 residues. CDR3 sequence reads: CASSDPIQVRNQPQHF. Written as DNA, the CDR3 is TGTGCCAGCAGTGATCCCATTCAGGTACGCAATCAGCCCCAGCATTTT.

The chain combines TRBV6-2 or TRBV6-3 with TRBJ2-5; D is possibly TRBD1 (6 bases). Germline V CDR1 and CDR2: MNHEY, SVGEGT. The CDR3 runs to 13 residues. V lost 5 bases and J lost 5, with 12 bases in between. The CDR3 spells CASSQTGLETQYF. CDR3 nucleotides: TGTGCCAGCAGTCAAACAGGGCTCGAGACCCAGTACTTC.

The chain uses TRBV6-2 or TRBV6-3 and TRBJ2-7; the match to TRBD2 covers 14 bases. V gave up 2 bases and J gave up 5 bases; unmatched junction bases: 8. The germline gives CDR1 MNHEY, CDR2 SVGEGT. CDR3 size: 17 residues. The CDR3 DNA reads as TGTGCCAGCAGTTACCGAGGGACTAGCGGGAGTACGCACGAGCAGTACTTC. It is translated as CASSYRGTSGSTHEQYF.

The V call is TRBV9, the J call TRBJ1-2; D perhaps matches TRBD1 (6 bases). The CDR3 loop spans 14 amino acids. Germline values: CDR1 SGDLS, CDR2 YYNGEE. V dropped 4 bases and J dropped 4 bases, with 14 bases sitting between them. The CDR3 DNA sequence: TGTGCCAGCAGCCTGGGGGCCGGACGCTATGGCTACACCTTC. It codes for CASSLGAGRYGYTF.

The chain carries TRBV11-2 and TRBJ2-1; D remains unclear. Germline V gives CDR1 SGHAT, CDR2 FQNNGV. CDR3 size: 19 residues. V gave up 2 bases and J gave up 4 bases, with 24 bases separating them. CDR3: CASSLNPPFVDPLYNEQFF. The DNA of the CDR3 is TGTGCCAGCAGCTTAAACCCCCCCTTCGTGGACCCCTTATACAATGAGCAGTTCTTC. The variable domain in full, with the rest retrieved from reference TRBV11-2 and TRBJ2-1, is EAGVAQSPRYKIIEKRQSVAFWCNPISGHATLYWYQQILGQGPKLLIQFQNNGVVDDSQLPKDRFSAERLKGVDSTLKIQPAKLEDSAVYLCASSLNPPFVDPLYNEQFFGPGTRLTVL.

This clone was detected only a few times. The chain has TRBV14 and TRBJ2-1; no clear D gene. The germline CDR1 and CDR2 sequences are SGHDN and FVKESK. This CDR3 contains 12 residues. The V end was cut by 2 bases, the J end by 6 bases, with 5 bases between. CDR3 sequence: CASSQTLNEQFF. As DNA, the CDR3 is TGTGCCAGCAGCCAAACACTCAATGAGCAGTTCTTC. Using reference TRBV14 and TRBJ2-1 for the parts outside the CDR3, the full variable domain is EAGVTQFPSHSVIEKGQTVTLRCDPISGHDNLYWYRRVMGKEIKFLLHFVKESKQDESGMPNNRFLAERTGGTYSTLKVQPAELEDSGVYFCASSQTLNEQFFGPGTRLTVL.

In this sample, this clone turned up once. The chain joins TRBV9 to TRBJ2-1; TRBD2 agrees at 8 bases. The junction had 1 base not matched to a gene; V was cut back by 2 bases and J by 0 bases. Germline CDR1 is SGDLS and CDR2 is YYNGEE. CDR3 size: 15 residues. In DNA, the CDR3 is TGTGCCAGCAGCGTTAGCGGGGCCTCCTACAATGAGCAGTTCTTC. As protein: CASSVSGASYNEQFF.

The chain employs TRBV2 and TRBJ2-2; 7 nucleotides match TRBD1. The germline V gene has CDR1 SNHLY and CDR2 FYNNEI. With 8 bases clipped from V and 13 bases from J, the junction kept 10 bases outside the gene matches. CDR3 length: 12 amino acids. CDR3 region: CASEGQAVGLFF. The CDR3 DNA reads TGTGCCAGCGAAGGACAGGCTGTGGGGCTGTTTTTT.

This clone appeared a single time. CDR3 coding DNA: TGTGCCAGCAGCCAATACGTGGGGACTAGCACAGATACGCAGTATTTT. This codes for CASSQYVGTSTDTQYF. The chain recombines TRBV14 with TRBJ2-3, with D possibly being TRBD2 (6 bases). CDR1 is SGHDN, CDR2 FVKESK, per germline. Trimming took off 2 bases at V and 0 bases at J, with 12 bases between the two ends. This CDR3 comprises 16 residues. Full variable domain (rest looked up from reference TRBV14 and TRBJ2-3): EAGVTQFPSHSVIEKGQTVTLRCDPISGHDNLYWYRRVMGKEIKFLLHFVKESKQDESGMPNNRFLAERTGGTYSTLKVQPAELEDSGVYFCASSQYVGTSTDTQYFGPGTRLTVL.

This CDR3 is CATSLRAAYSNQPQHF. CDR3 DNA sequence: TGTGCCACCTCCTTGAGGGCAGCCTATAGCAATCAGCCCCAGCATTTT. The chain carries TRBV27 and TRBJ1-5, with D unclear. Germline V CDR1 and CDR2: MNHEY, SMNVEV (reference sequence). CDR3 length equals 16 residues. Trimming took off 10 bases at V and 0 bases at J, with 19 bases between the two ends.

This clone was observed a single time. The V and J genes are TRBV24-1 and TRBJ2-6; TRBD2 is a possible D gene (6 bases). The CDR3 spans 15 residues. CDR1 and CDR2 from the germline V gene are KGHDR and SFDVKD. V gave up 7 bases and J gave up 3 bases, with 12 bases separating them. The CDR3, as DNA: TGTGCCACCAGCGGAGGGTCCGTTGGGGCCAACGTCCTGACTTTC. Translating gives CATSGGSVGANVLTF.

This chain connects TRBV4-1 to TRBJ2-1, with 10 bases lining up with TRBD2. CDR3 length: 15 amino acids. CDR1 and CDR2 (germline): MGHRA, YSYEKL. V lost 6 bases and J lost 9; bases outside the gene matches: 11. The CDR3 nucleotides read TGCGCCAGCAGTCTGTCTAGCGGGAGCGACGGTGAGCAGTTCTTC. It codes for CASSLSSGSDGEQFF.

V usage is TRBV12-3 or TRBV12-4 and J usage is TRBJ2-7; TRBD1 might be the D (6 bases). This CDR3 has 13 amino acids. V was pared by 5 bases and J by 6 bases, with 14 bases between. CDR3 amino acids: CASSDDRTGEQYF. The DNA for the CDR3 is TGTGCCAGCAGTGATGACAGGACCGGCGAGCAGTACTTC.

The V call is TRBV27, the J call TRBJ2-7; the D gene is possibly TRBD1 (5 bases). Germline CDR1 is MNHEY and CDR2 is SMNVEV (reference sequence). V was cut by 0 bases and J by 2 bases, with 14 bases left in between. The CDR3 length is 16 residues. The CDR3 nucleotides read TGTGCCAGCAGTTTATCTGGGCAGGGTAAACCCTACGAGCAGTACTTC. It is translated as CASSLSGQGKPYEQYF.

The genes are TRBV6-5 and TRBJ1-1; D gene unclear. This CDR3 has 16 residues. CDR1 and CDR2 (germline): MNHEY, SVGAGI. Trimming pared 3 bases from V and 1 base from J, leaving 15 bases between. In DNA form, the CDR3 reads TGTGCCAGCAGTTATGGGCCCCCAGAAGGGAACACTGAAGCTTTCTTT. Encoded protein: CASSYGPPEGNTEAFF.

The count of this clone is one. This chain links TRBV9 with TRBJ2-2; 9 nucleotides align to TRBD2. Germline loops: CDR1 SGDLS, CDR2 YYNGEE. This CDR3 contains 17 residues. The V and J ends lost 1 base and 4 bases, in that order; junction bases with no gene match: 8. CDR3 coding DNA: TGTGCCAGCAGCGTACCTGCGGGAGGGGCGGGCACCGGGGAGCTGTTTTTT. It codes for CASSVPAGGAGTGELFF. Supplemented by reference TRBV9 and TRBJ2-2, the full variable domain reads DSGVTQTPKHLITATGQRVTLRCSPRSGDLSVYWYQQSLDQGLQFLIQYYNGEERAKGNILERFSAQQFPDLHSELNLSSLELGDSALYFCASSVPAGGAGTGELFFGEGSRLTVL.

V gene TRBV2 combines with J gene TRBJ2-3; D is possibly TRBD1 (6 bases). CDR3 size: 15 residues. The germline CDR1 and CDR2 sequences are SNHLY and FYNNEI. V was cut by 6 bases and J by 4 bases, with 17 bases left in between. The CDR3 nucleotides read TGTGCCAGCAGATACAGGGTTCGTAAAGCAGATACGCAGTATTTT. Protein product: CASRYRVRKADTQYF.

The CDR3 nucleotides read TGTGCCAGCAGTTTCTACATTTTCGGAGCTTTCTTT. This gives the protein CASSFYIFGAFF. The chain combines TRBV12-3 or TRBV12-4 with TRBJ1-1; D call uncertain. The ends were cut back, 3 bases at V and 10 bases at J, with 12 bases in the middle. The CDR3 has 12 amino acids.

This chain links TRBV9 with TRBJ2-3; D remains unclear. The CDR3 length is 14 residues. V was pared by 0 bases and J by 8 bases, with 13 bases between. CDR1 and CDR2 (germline): SGDLS, YYNGEE. The CDR3: CASSVGTTQGTQYF. For the CDR3, the DNA is TGTGCCAGCAGCGTAGGGACGACCCAAGGTACGCAGTATTTT.

V usage is TRBV28 and J usage is TRBJ1-2; D is uncertain. The CDR3 runs to 16 residues. Trimming removed 3 bases at V and 2 bases at J, with 16 bases between. Germline V lookup: CDR1 MDHEN, CDR2 SYDVKM. The CDR3 nucleotides read TGTGCCAGCAGTTTTTCCCGGACTCCAGCCAACTATGGCTACACCTTC. As protein: CASSFSRTPANYGYTF.

The chain joins TRBV6-2 or TRBV6-3 to TRBJ2-3; 8 bases match TRBD2. This CDR3 contains 17 residues. Per the germline V gene, CDR1 is MNHEY and CDR2 is SVGEGT. Unmatched junction bases numbered 5, after V lost 0 bases and J lost 0 bases. CDR3 amino acids: CASSYSPSGPSTDTQYF. In DNA form, the CDR3 reads TGTGCCAGCAGTTACTCCCCTAGCGGGCCTAGCACAGATACGCAGTATTTT.